The sequence of this T cell receptor (beta chain) was determined in a study of T cell repertoires in cytomegalovirus infection (dated by TCRdb to between 2017 and 2020). Regarding the complete study: Donor HLA type was relevant to the analysis, because carriage of CMV infection together with the matching HLA type was indicated by public TCR beta signatures. What the work shows at the level of the full study, not this receptor alone: The ex vivo response was dominated by HLA-C-restricted CMV-specific TCR beta clonotypes, which also provided the single most frequent clonotype in two of eight donors. Carriers of CMV infection plus the relevant HLA type were discriminated by the cumulative frequency of public TCR beta family members in the study cohort and in an independent roughly 320-donor cohort.

This clonotype has ten or more counts. Which antigen it targets is not known. No quality values exist for individual bases; no much larger clone is one base distant. This sample was sequenced with an Illumina HiSeq 1500. TCRdb redid the processing of the public reads, applying fastp at Q25 and MiXCR, and retained in-frame beta chains. CDR3 protein sequences are deduplicated, and each keeps its most common genes and DNA. The sample has about 680,000 distinct CDR3 sequences on record, 24% of them singletons. The top ten hold 6.5% to 10% of the sample. Trimming removed 5 bases from V and 0 bases from J; the gene matches leave 6 bases unexplained. CDR1 is given as SGHVS and CDR2 as FNYEAQ, both from the germline V gene. There are 16 amino acids in the CDR3, from cysteine to phenylalanine inclusive. The sequence is cut down to CDR3 DNA, 48 bases in frame from base 1.

The sequence was collected from a human donor in good health (CMV status not recorded). Some clones in this sample may be carry-over from other donors' samples. The sequence is built from TRBV7-6 and TRBJ2-2; 7 middle bases align to TRBD2. The sequenced material came from CD8+ T cells from PBMCs. The DNA sequence reads TGTGCCAGCAGCCGTCCGGGACTAACGAACACCGGGGAGCTGTTTTTT. This codes for CASSRPGLTNTGELFF.